Presented here are 14 T cell receptor beta chains from one specimen sequenced in a study of cytomegalovirus exposure and HLA in healthy donors. Method: immunoSEQ multiplex PCR; TCRdb's copy keeps in-frame clones and lacks some. The table records roughly 200,000 clones, approximately 78% of them present only once. Material for sequencing was PBMCs. The receptor set was obtained from a woman aged 25 to 39 in good health and CMV-seronegative.

CDR3 nucleotides: TGCGCCAGCAGCCAAGTCGTGCAAGAGACCCAGTACTTC. It translates to CASSQVVQETQYF. V and J are TRBV4-1 and TRBJ2-5; D unclear. The CDR3 has 13 amino acids. Germline V lookup: CDR1 MGHRA, CDR2 YSYEKL. The germline V and J ends were trimmed by 1 base and 2 bases, with 5 bases remaining between them.

V and J are TRBV6-4 and TRBJ2-3; D remains unclear. Trimming took off 3 bases at V and 4 bases at J, with 8 bases between the two ends. The CDR3 has 13 amino acids. Per germline, CDR1 MRHNA and CDR2 SNTAGT. The CDR3 DNA reads TGTGCCAGCAGTGAAACTCCCCCAGATACGCAGTATTTT. This sequence encodes CASSETPPDTQYF.

Only a few counts were recorded for this clone. The V call is TRBV5-1, the J call TRBJ1-6; a weak D match, TRBD1 (5 bases). The CDR3 has 15 amino acids. Germline values: CDR1 SGHRS, CDR2 YFSETQ. V was shortened by 4 bases and J by 7 bases, with 15 bases between the two germline ends. CDR3 DNA sequence: TGCGCCAGCAGCATCGCCGGGGGAGTAAATTCACCCCTCCACTTT. It encodes CASSIAGGVNSPLHF.

In its sample, this clone was seen once. V usage is TRBV6-6 and J usage is TRBJ1-2, with D possibly TRBD1 on 5 matching bases. Between the trimmed V and J ends, which lost 6 bases and 4 bases, there was a span of 15 bases. Germline CDR1 is MNHNY and CDR2 is SVGAGI (reference sequence). The CDR3 has 14 residues. CDR3 DNA sequence: TGTGCCAGCAGCTCCTCCGGGGGTAGCTATGGCTACACCTTC. It codes for CASSSSGGSYGYTF.

V usage is TRBV29-1 and J usage is TRBJ2-7, with D possibly matching TRBD2 (6 bases). CDR1 and CDR2 from the germline V gene are SQVTM and ANQGSEA. CDR3 size: 14 residues. Between the trimmed V and J ends, which lost 6 bases and 3 bases, there was a span of 18 bases. In nucleotides, the CDR3 is TGCAGCGTGAAGAATTACGGGAGAAGCTACGAGCAGTACTTC. Translating gives CSVKNYGRSYEQYF.

This chain uses TRBV18 with TRBJ2-7, with 9 bases aligning to TRBD2. Germline lookup yields CDR1 KGHSH and CDR2 LQKENI. CDR3 length equals 14 residues. J lost 5 bases, V lost 3 bases, and 5 bases had no gene match. The CDR3 coding sequence is TGTGCCAGCTCACCGAGCGGGGGGACGGACGAGCAGTACTTC. Its protein is CASSPSGGTDEQYF.

V gene TRBV6-5 combines with J gene TRBJ2-2; TRBD2 aligns across 12 bases. The ends lost 0 bases at V and 8 bases at J; junction bases unmatched: 4. The germline CDR1 and CDR2 sequences are MNHEY and SVGAGI. This CDR3 comprises 16 residues. The CDR3 sequence is CASSYSTSGRAGELFF. CDR3 bases: TGTGCCAGCAGTTACTCGACTAGCGGGAGAGCAGGGGAGCTGTTTTTT.

This chain joins TRBV9 and TRBJ2-7; TRBD2 matches 8 bases. Per germline, CDR1 SGDLS and CDR2 YYNGEE. This CDR3 is 16 amino acids long. The J segment lost 2 bases and the V segment lost 0 bases, leaving 7 bases of the junction unmatched. The CDR3 DNA sequence: TGTGCCAGCAGCGTAGACCCAGCGGGGGCTCCCTACGAGCAGTACTTC. Encoded protein: CASSVDPAGAPYEQYF.

The chain uses TRBV6-1 and TRBJ1-6; D remains unclear. CDR1 is MNHNS and CDR2 is SASEGT in the germline V gene. The CDR3 has 13 amino acids. Trimming took off 1 base at V and 7 bases at J, with 5 bases between the two ends. The CDR3 is CASSEEANSPLHF. Written as DNA, the CDR3 is TGTGCCAGCAGTGAAGAAGCCAATTCACCCCTCCACTTT.

This clone was found once. The CDR3 spells CASARTLLWGQALDTQYF. The CDR3, as DNA: TGTGCCAGCGCTCGCACACTCCTTTGGGGACAGGCTTTGGATACGCAGTATTTT. This sequence joins TRBV27 and TRBJ2-3; 8 bases map to TRBD1. V trimming: 8 bases; J trimming: 6 bases; junction bases outside the gene matches: 22. CDR3 length: 18 residues. Germline values: CDR1 MNHEY, CDR2 SMNVEV (reference sequence).

The rearrangement joins TRBV6-1 to TRBJ2-1; tentative D call: TRBD2 (6 bases). This CDR3 region has 16 residues. Germline CDR1 MNHNS, CDR2 SASEGT. V was cut by 3 bases and J by 6 bases, with 18 bases left in between. The CDR3 protein is CASSDRRGMRVNEQFF. In DNA form, the CDR3 reads TGTGCCAGCAGTGACCGCCGCGGGATGAGGGTCAATGAGCAGTTCTTC.

This sequence joins TRBV19 and TRBJ2-2, with D possibly TRBD1 on 6 matching bases. The CDR3 has 15 amino acids. Germline-derived CDR1 and CDR2 are LNHDA and SQIVND (reference sequence). Trimming removed 5 bases at V and 4 bases at J, with 14 bases between. For the CDR3, the DNA is TGTGCCAGTAGTGCTTGGACAGAGAGCACCGGGGAGCTGTTTTTT. As protein: CASSAWTESTGELFF.

The chain couples TRBV5-4 to TRBJ2-7; TRBD2 agrees at 7 bases. The CDR3 length is 14 residues. Per germline, CDR1 SGHNT and CDR2 YYREEE (reference sequence). The V gene end was trimmed by 4 bases and the J gene end by 3 bases; junction bases not matched to a gene: 7. CDR3 coding DNA: TGTGCCAGCAGCCCCAGCGGGGCTAACTACGAGCAGTACTTC. It translates to CASSPSGANYEQYF.

The V gene is TRBV11-2, the J gene TRBJ2-1, with 8 bases matching TRBD2. CDR1 and CDR2 from the germline V gene are SGHAT and FQNNGV. V was clipped by 1 base and J by 5 bases; unmatched bases: 4. This CDR3 region has 15 residues. CDR3 in DNA: TGTGCCAGCAGCTTAGGTACTAGCGGACACAATGAGCAGTTCTTC. Translation gives CASSLGTSGHNEQFF.